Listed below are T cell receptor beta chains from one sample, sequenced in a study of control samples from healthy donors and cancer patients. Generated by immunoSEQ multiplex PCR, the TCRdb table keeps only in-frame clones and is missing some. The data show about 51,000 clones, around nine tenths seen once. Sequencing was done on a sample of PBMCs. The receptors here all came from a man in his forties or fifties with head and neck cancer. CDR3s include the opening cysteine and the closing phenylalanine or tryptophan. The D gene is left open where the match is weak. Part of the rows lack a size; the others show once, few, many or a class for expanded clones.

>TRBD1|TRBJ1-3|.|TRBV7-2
TGTGCCAGCGCGGAACAGGGGTTGGGAGGAAACACCATATATTTT
CASAEQGLGGNTIYF
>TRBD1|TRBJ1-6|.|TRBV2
TGTGCCAGTAAACGGGACAGCGGCTCACCCCTCCACTTT
CASKRDSGSPLHF
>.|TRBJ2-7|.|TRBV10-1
TGCGCCAGCTCCCGACAGGTTATCTACGAGCAGTACTTC
CASSRQVIYEQYF
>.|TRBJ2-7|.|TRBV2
TGTGCCAGCAGTGAAGGGACAATCCACGAGCAGTACTTC
CASSEGTIHEQYF
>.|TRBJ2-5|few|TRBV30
TGTGCCTGGGACGGAGCCCAAGATACCCAAGAGACCCAGTACTTC
CAWDGAQDTQETQYF
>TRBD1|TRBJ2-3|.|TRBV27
TGTGCCAGCAGTCCCGGGACAGTCCGCACAGATACGCAGTATTTT
CASSPGTVRTDTQYF
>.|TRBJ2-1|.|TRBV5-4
TGTGCCAGCAGCTTGGATCCCCGGTGGGTAATCTTC
CASSLDPRWVIF
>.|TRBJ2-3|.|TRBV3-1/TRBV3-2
TGTGCCAGCAGCCAAGATATGGCTAGGACAGATACGCAGTATTTT
CASSQDMARTDTQYF
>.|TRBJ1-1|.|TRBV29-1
TGCAGCGTTGTACAGGGATCGAACACTGAAGCTTTCTTT
CSVVQGSNTEAFF
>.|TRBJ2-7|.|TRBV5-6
TGTGCCAGCAGCTTGGATGGGTCGAGCGAGCAGTACTTC
CASSLDGSSEQYF
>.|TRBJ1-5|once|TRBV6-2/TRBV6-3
TGTGCCAGCAGTTACGCTGCAGGACGAGCTCAGCCCCAGCATTTT
CASSYAAGRAQPQHF
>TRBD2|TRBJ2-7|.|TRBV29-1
TGCAGCGTTGTCAGCGGGAGTGCGTACGAGCAGTACTTC
CSVVSGSAYEQYF
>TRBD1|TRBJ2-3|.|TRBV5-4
TGTGCCAGCAGCTTGGCCGGGACAGGCACAGATACGCAGTATTTT
CASSLAGTGTDTQYF
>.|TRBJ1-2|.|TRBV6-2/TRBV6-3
TGTGCCAGCAGTTACCCTACCTCAGGGCACTATGGCTACACCTTC
CASSYPTSGHYGYTF
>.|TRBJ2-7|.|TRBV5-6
TGTGCCAGCAGCTTGGCCGAAGGGTACGAGCAGTACTTC
CASSLAEGYEQYF
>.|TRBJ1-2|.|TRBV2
TGTGCCAGCACCCCCCAGGCGTCGAACTATGGCTACACCTTC
CASTPQASNYGYTF
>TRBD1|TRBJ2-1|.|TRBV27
TGTGCCAGCAGTTTATCGTGGGGGACAGGGTTCAATGAGCAGTTCTTC
CASSLSWGTGFNEQFF
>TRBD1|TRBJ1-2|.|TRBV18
TGTGCCAGCTCACCTGTGCAGGGGGCCGACTATGGCTACACCTTC
CASSPVQGADYGYTF
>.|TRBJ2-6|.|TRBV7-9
TGTGCCAGCAGCTTATCCCAGGGGAACTCTGGGGCCAACGTCCTGACTTTC
CASSLSQGNSGANVLTF
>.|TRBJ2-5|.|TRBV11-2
TGTGCCAGCAGCACAACCGGGACTCCAGCACAAGAGACCCAGTACTTC
CASSTTGTPAQETQYF
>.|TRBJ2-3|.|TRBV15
TGTGCCACCAGCAGAGATACAAGAGGGCCAACAGATACGCAGTATTTT
CATSRDTRGPTDTQYF
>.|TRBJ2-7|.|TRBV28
TGTGCCAGCAGTCCCTCAGGTGGGACACCGGCCCGGGAGCAGTACTTC
CASSPSGGTPAREQYF
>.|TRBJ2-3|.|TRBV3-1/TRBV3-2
TGTGCCAGCAGCCTCCGGGACCTGGCCACAGATACGCAGTATTTT
CASSLRDLATDTQYF
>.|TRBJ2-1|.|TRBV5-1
TGCGCCAGCAGCTTGTCTACCGGAGGGGAGTACAATGAGCAGTTCTTC
CASSLSTGGEYNEQFF
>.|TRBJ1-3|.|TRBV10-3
TGTGCCATCAGTGGTGGGTGGGTAAACTCTGGAAACACCATATATTTT
CAISGGWVNSGNTIYF
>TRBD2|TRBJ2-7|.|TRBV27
TGTGCCAGCAGTTTCACTAGCGGGATGGAGCAGTACTTC
CASSFTSGMEQYF
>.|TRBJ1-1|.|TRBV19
TGTGCCAGTAGTGCCCGGGCCTACACTGAAGCTTTCTTT
CASSARAYTEAFF
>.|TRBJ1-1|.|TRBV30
TGTGCCTGGAGTGAACGGGACACGCGATTAGCTTTCTTT
CAWSERDTRLAFF
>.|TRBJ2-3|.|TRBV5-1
TGCGCCAGCAGCTGGGGTCTTGAGGCAGATACGCAGTATTTT
CASSWGLEADTQYF
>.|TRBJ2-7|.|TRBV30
TGTGCCTGGAGAAAACTAGTGGGGGTTGGTGAGCAGTACTTC
CAWRKLVGVGEQYF
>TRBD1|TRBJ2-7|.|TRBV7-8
TGTGCCAGCAGCTTACACGTTGGACAGGCCTACGAGCAGTACTTC
CASSLHVGQAYEQYF
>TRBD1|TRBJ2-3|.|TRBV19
TGTGCCAGTAGTATCACAGGGGGCTTGGCAGATACGCAGTATTTT
CASSITGGLADTQYF
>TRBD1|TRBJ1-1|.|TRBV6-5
TGTGCCAGCAGGACGGGACAGGGAAACTTCGCTGAAGCTTTCTTT
CASRTGQGNFAEAFF
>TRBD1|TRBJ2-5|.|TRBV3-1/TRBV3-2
TGTGCCAGCAGCCAGTTCGGGACAGGCGGAGAGACCCAGTACTTC
CASSQFGTGGETQYF
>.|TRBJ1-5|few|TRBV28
TGTGCCAGCAGTTTGCAGCTAAATCAGCCCCAGCATTTT
CASSLQLNQPQHF
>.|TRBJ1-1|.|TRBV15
TGTGCCACCAGCAGGGAGCTCGCCTCTGAAGCTTTCTTT
CATSRELASEAFF
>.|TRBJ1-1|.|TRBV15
TGTGCCACCAGCAGAGGCAGGGCGACCACTGAAGCTTTCTTT
CATSRGRATTEAFF
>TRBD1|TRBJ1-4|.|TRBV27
TGTGCCAGCAGTTTACTTAAGACAGGGGGATATGAAAAACTGTTTTTT
CASSLLKTGGYEKLFF
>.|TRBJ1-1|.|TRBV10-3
TGTGCCATCAGTGAGTCGAGGGGAAGCACTGAAGCTTTCTTT
CAISESRGSTEAFF
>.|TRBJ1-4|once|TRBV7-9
TGTGCCAGCAGCGCGGCTTCGCGGGCTAATGAAAAACTGTTTTTT
CASSAASRANEKLFF
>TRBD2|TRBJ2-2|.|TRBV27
TGTGCCAGCAGTCCCAGACTAGCGAGAACTACTACCGGGGAGCTGTTTTTT
CASSPRLARTTTGELFF
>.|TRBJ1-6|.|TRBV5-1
TGCGCCAGCAGCATGGGACACCAACGCCTCAATAATTCACCCCTCCACTTT
CASSMGHQRLNNSPLHF
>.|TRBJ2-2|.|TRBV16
TGTGCCAGCAGCCAATCACCGAACACCGGGGAGCTGTTTTTT
CASSQSPNTGELFF
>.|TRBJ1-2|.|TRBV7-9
TGTGCCAGCAGCTTAGGACTGCAGGGGCAGCCCTCGTTCTATGGCTACACCTTC
CASSLGLQGQPSFYGYTF
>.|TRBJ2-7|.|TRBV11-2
TGTGCCAGCAGCTCACTCCGGTTTAGCGCTCCAGGCGAGCAGTACTTC
CASSSLRFSAPGEQYF
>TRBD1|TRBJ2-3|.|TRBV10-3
TGTGCCATCAGTGAAGGACAGGGTACCTCAATCGATACGCAGTATTTT
CAISEGQGTSIDTQYF
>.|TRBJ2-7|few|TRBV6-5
TGTGCCAGCAGTTTGGGGGCCGGGACACCTAAATACGAGCAGTACTTC
CASSLGAGTPKYEQYF
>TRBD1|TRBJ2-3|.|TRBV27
TGTGCCAGTCAGACAGGGAGCACAGATACGCAGTATTTT
CASQTGSTDTQYF
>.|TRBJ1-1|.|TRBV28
TGTGCCAGCAGCGTCAGCCTCACTGAAGCTTTCTTT
CASSVSLTEAFF
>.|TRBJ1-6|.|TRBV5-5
TGTGCCAGCAGCCTCGGATATGGGGAGGCGGGTTCACCCCTCCACTTT
CASSLGYGEAGSPLHF
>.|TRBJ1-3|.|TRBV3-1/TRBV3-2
TGTGCCAGCAGCCGAAAAGGGGGTAAGCTGAGCGGAAACACCATATATTTT
CASSRKGGKLSGNTIYF
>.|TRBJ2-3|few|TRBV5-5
TGTGCCAGCAGCCCTCTGTGGTATACAGATACGCAGTATTTT
CASSPLWYTDTQYF
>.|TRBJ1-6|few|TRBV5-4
TGTGCCAGCAGTAGGGAAGGGTTACGGAATTCACCCCTCCACTTT
CASSREGLRNSPLHF
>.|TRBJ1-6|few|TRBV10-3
TGTGCCATCAGTGAGGGGAGAGTACCCCTCCACTTT
CAISEGRVPLHF
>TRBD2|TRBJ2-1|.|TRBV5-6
TGTGCCAGCAGCCCATTCCTGACTAGCGGGGGGACCTACAATGAGCAGTTCTTC
CASSPFLTSGGTYNEQFF
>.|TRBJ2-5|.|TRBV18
TGTGCCAGCTCACCACCGGCAGGGACAATCCACAAACAAGAGACCCAGTACTTC
CASSPPAGTIHKQETQYF
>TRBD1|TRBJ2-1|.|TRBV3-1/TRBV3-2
TGTGCCAGCAGCCGGGAAGTACAGGGGAGTGAGCAGTTCTTC
CASSREVQGSEQFF
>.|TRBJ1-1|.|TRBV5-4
TGTGCCAGCAGTCCACAGGGAACTGAAGCTTTCTTT
CASSPQGTEAFF